The clone carrying this TCR beta chain occurred many times. This sample stems from a study of Graves' ophthalmopathy and Graves' hyperthyroidism. The V end was cut by 5 bases, the J end by 4 bases, with 10 bases between. The germline gives CDR1 KGHDR, CDR2 SFDVKD. The CDR3 covers 13 residues. TCR beta CDR3 regions were amplified from RNA transcripts. First-round RT-PCR employed HTBI primers, with a second-round multiplex PCR after it. TCRdb processed the multiplex PCR reads anew with MiXCR; each CDR3 protein has one entry. Here the sample spans approximately 460,000 distinct CDR3 sequences, 14% being singletons. More than 7.5 ml of fresh blood yielded the PBMCs by density gradient.

Sequenced sample: blood. This receptor was taken from a woman in her 30s with Graves' ophthalmopathy. V is TRBV24-1 and J is TRBJ2-5, with D perhaps TRBD1 or TRBD2 (5 bases each). In nucleotides, the CDR3 is TGTGCCACCAGTGCGGCAGGGAGAGAGACCCAGTACTTC. It encodes CATSAAGRETQYF.